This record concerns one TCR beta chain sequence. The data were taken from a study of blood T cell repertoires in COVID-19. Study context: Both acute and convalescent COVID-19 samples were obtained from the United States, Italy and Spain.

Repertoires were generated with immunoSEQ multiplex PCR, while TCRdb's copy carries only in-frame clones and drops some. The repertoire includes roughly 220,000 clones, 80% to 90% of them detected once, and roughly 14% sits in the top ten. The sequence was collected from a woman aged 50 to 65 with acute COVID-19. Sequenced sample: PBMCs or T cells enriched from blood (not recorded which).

The DNA for the CDR3 is TGTGCCAGCACGGCGGGAATCGCAGATACGCAGTATTTT. Amino acids: CASTAGIADTQYF. V usage is TRBV28 and J usage is TRBJ2-3, with a weak D call TRBD2 (6 bases). V shed 7 bases and J shed 4 bases, with 12 bases lying between them. Germline V gives CDR1 MDHEN, CDR2 SYDVKM. The CDR3 extends over 13 amino acids.